Each of the 30 T cell receptor beta chains below was sequenced from the same sample in a study of CD4+ T cells in melanoma. The repertoire was sequenced with immunoSEQ multiplex PCR; TCRdb's copy has only in-frame clones and lacks some. The table has roughly 16,000 clones, roughly 76% seen once. Sequencing input: cells from a culture (not recorded whether cultured in vitro). Receptors originate from a human donor with melanoma.

The V call is TRBV23-1, the J call TRBJ2-7, with TRBD1 identical over 8 bases. TRBV23-1 is assigned to the ORF class and has an uncertain function. Losses at the gene ends were 4 bases for V and 5 bases for J; bases not matched to a gene: 13. The CDR3 contains 16 residues. The CDR3 loop is CASSRRGQGPENEQYF. CDR3 DNA sequence: TGCGCCAGCAGTCGAAGAGGACAGGGACCTGAGAACGAGCAGTACTTC.

V gene TRBV18 combines with J gene TRBJ2-7; 8 nucleotides align to TRBD1. J lost 4 bases, V lost 5 bases, and 7 bases had no gene match. The CDR3 sequence is 14 residues long. Germline CDR1 and CDR2: KGHSH and LQKENI. CDR3 residues: CASSDNRGVYEQYF. CDR3 bases: TGTGCCAGCTCAGACAACAGGGGGGTTTACGAGCAGTACTTC.

The rearrangement joins TRBV5-4 to TRBJ2-7, with 12 bases lining up with TRBD2. The germline V gene encodes CDR1 SGHNT and CDR2 YYREEE (reference sequence). V was pared by 4 bases and J by 2 bases, with 1 base of the junction left unmatched. The CDR3 consists of 14 residues. CDR3 region: CASSRTSGAYEQYF. DNA of the CDR3: TGTGCCAGCAGCCGGACTAGCGGGGCCTACGAGCAGTACTTC.

This clone occurred a few times. The CDR3 spells CASSEVGEEGYGYTF. DNA of the CDR3: TGCGCCAGCAGTGAGGTCGGTGAAGAGGGATATGGCTACACCTTC. V usage is TRBV10-1 and J usage is TRBJ1-2; D unclear. This CDR3 spans 15 amino acids. V shed 2 bases and J shed 5 bases, with 15 bases lying between them. Germline CDR1 WNHNN, CDR2 SYGVQD (reference sequence).

The V and J genes are TRBV6-5 and TRBJ1-2; 8 bases fit TRBD1. This CDR3 is 13 amino acids long. The germline gives CDR1 MNHEY, CDR2 SVGAGI. V shed 5 bases and J 7 bases; nucleotides not matched to a gene: 6. In DNA form, the CDR3 reads TGTGCCAGCAGTGGACAGGGTACGCGTGGCTACACCTTC. Its protein product is CASSGQGTRGYTF.

This clone was counted a few times. This chain uses TRBV5-4 with TRBJ2-5; 10 bases align to TRBD2. J lost 0 bases, V lost 4 bases, and 6 bases had no gene match. The CDR3 runs 16 residues. CDR1 SGHNT and CDR2 YYREEE come from the germline V gene (reference sequence). CDR3: CASSQGTSAYQETQYF. DNA for the CDR3: TGTGCCAGCAGCCAAGGGACTAGCGCGTACCAAGAGACCCAGTACTTC. Full variable domain (rest looked up from reference TRBV5-4 and TRBJ2-5): ETGVTQSPTHLIKTRGQQVTLRCSSQSGHNTVSWYQQALGQGPQFIFQYYREEENGRGNFPPRFSGLQFPNYSSELNVNALELDDSALYLCASSQGTSAYQETQYFGPGTRLLVL.

This sequence joins TRBV7-8 and TRBJ1-1; D is unresolved. V dropped 5 bases and J dropped 0 bases, with 7 bases sitting between them. The CDR3 spans 13 residues. Germline V gene data show CDR1 as SGHVS and CDR2 as FQNEAQ. CDR3 sequence (DNA): TGTGCCAGCAGCCTTATCCTGAACACTGAAGCTTTCTTT. This codes for CASSLILNTEAFF.

This clone has just a few counts. J is TRBJ1-4 and V is TRBV7-9; D ambiguous. The V end lost 5 bases, the J end lost 0 bases, and 4 bases lay between the germline ends. The CDR3 totals 13 residues. Per the germline V gene, CDR1 is SEHNR and CDR2 is FQNEAQ (reference sequence). DNA for the CDR3: TGTGCCAGCAGCCGCACAACTAATGAAAAACTGTTTTTT. Translating it yields CASSRTTNEKLFF.

The chain uses TRBV7-9 and TRBJ2-1; perhaps D is TRBD1 or TRBD2 (5 bases each). This CDR3 is 15 amino acids long. Germline loops: CDR1 SEHNR, CDR2 FQNEAQ (reference sequence). V was cut by 0 bases and J by 7 bases, with 13 bases left in between. The CDR3 sequence: CASSLARGVTNEQFF. Written as DNA, the CDR3 is TGTGCCAGCAGCTTAGCCCGAGGGGTGACTAATGAGCAGTTCTTC.

This chain connects TRBV5-5 to TRBJ1-4; no reliable D call. The CDR3 sequence is 17 residues long. Trimming took off 0 bases at V and 1 base at J, with 13 bases between the two ends. Germline CDR1 SGHKS, CDR2 YYEKEE (reference sequence). The CDR3 region has the DNA TGTGCCAGCAGCTTGGTCCCCAAAGCGAAAACTAATGAAAAACTGTTTTTT. Protein sequence: CASSLVPKAKTNEKLFF.

V is TRBV18 and J is TRBJ1-5; the D gene is possibly TRBD1 (5 bases). V shed 6 bases and J shed 7 bases, with 16 bases lying between them. The CDR3 has 14 residues. Germline V gives CDR1 KGHSH, CDR2 LQKENI. The CDR3 is CASSRGGTDQPQHF. The CDR3 coding sequence is TGTGCCAGCTCCCGGGGGGGGACGGACCAGCCCCAGCATTTT.

V usage is TRBV30 and J usage is TRBJ1-1; D uncertain. The V and J ends lost 0 bases and 0 bases respectively, with 5 bases between them. The CDR3 runs to 13 residues. CDR1 and CDR2 (germline): GTSNPN, SVGIG (reference sequence). CDR3 loop: CAWSVGLNTEAFF. The CDR3 nucleotides are TGTGCCTGGAGTGTCGGGCTGAACACTGAAGCTTTCTTT. The full variable domain, its missing parts supplied by reference TRBV30 and TRBJ1-1, is SQTIHQWPATLVQPVGSPLSLECTVEGTSNPNLYWYRQAAGRGLQLLFYSVGIGQISSEVPQNLSASRPQDRQFILSSKKLLLSDSGFYLCAWSVGLNTEAFFGQGTRLTVV.

The rearrangement uses TRBV5-1 and TRBJ2-1, with 15 positions matching TRBD2. J was trimmed by 7 bases and V by 1 base; bases with no gene match: 3. The CDR3 length is 16 residues. CDR1 SGHRS and CDR2 YFSETQ come from the germline V gene. Written as DNA, the CDR3 is TGCGCCAGCAGCTTGACCGGGACTAGCGGGGGGAATGAGCAGTTCTTC. Its protein product is CASSLTGTSGGNEQFF.

The V and J genes are TRBV11-2 and TRBJ1-6; possibly TRBD1 for D (6 bases). Per germline, CDR1 SGHAT and CDR2 FQNNGV. CDR3 length equals 16 residues. V shed 1 base and J shed 6 bases, with 13 bases lying between them. The CDR3 region is CASSLGHGTFNSPLHF. For the CDR3, the DNA is TGTGCCAGCAGCTTAGGTCACGGGACATTTAATTCACCCCTCCACTTT.

The chain couples TRBV10-1 to TRBJ2-7, with no clear D. With 0 bases removed from V and 7 bases from J, the gap between germline ends came to 10 bases. The CDR3 covers 13 residues. Germline-derived CDR1 and CDR2 are WNHNN and SYGVQD (reference sequence). The CDR3 nucleotides are TGCGCCAGCAGTGAGTCTGCCGCCCGAGAGCAGTACTTC. Amino acids: CASSESAAREQYF.

CDR3 DNA sequence: TGTGCCAGCAGTTTCAACCGGGACAGGACTTCACCCCTCCACTTT. Its protein product is CASSFNRDRTSPLHF. The chain is built from TRBV27 and TRBJ1-6, with TRBD1 matching 8 bases. The germline V gene encodes CDR1 MNHEY and CDR2 SMNVEV (reference sequence). With V trimmed by 3 bases and J by 9 bases, 7 bases remained unmatched. The CDR3 is made up of 15 amino acids.

V gene TRBV29-1 combines with J gene TRBJ1-1; possibly TRBD1 for D (5 bases). The CDR3 contains 15 residues. The V end was cut by 5 bases, the J end by 0 bases, with 16 bases between. From germline, CDR1 is SQVTM and CDR2 ANQGSEA. Here the CDR3 DNA reads TGCAGCGTTCGGGGGGTTTCCGGAGTGAACACTGAAGCTTTCTTT. It encodes CSVRGVSGVNTEAFF. The complete variable domain, with remaining parts taken from reference TRBV29-1 and TRBJ1-1, reads SAVISQKPSRDICQRGTSLTIQCQVDSQVTMMFWYRQQPGQSLTLIATANQGSEATYESGFVIDKFPISRPNLTFSTLTVSNMSPEDSSIYLCSVRGVSGVNTEAFFGQGTRLTVV.

This sequence joins TRBV5-1 and TRBJ1-2; possible D gene TRBD1, 6 bases. The CDR3 is 14 amino acids. CDR1 and CDR2 (germline): SGHRS, YFSETQ. Trimming removed 3 bases at V and 2 bases at J, with 11 bases between. The CDR3: CASSSPGQNYGYTF. The CDR3, as DNA: TGCGCCAGCAGCTCCCCGGGACAAAACTATGGCTACACCTTC.

CDR3 region: CASSQALRQQETQYF. The CDR3 nucleotides are TGTGCCAGCAGCCAAGCCCTCCGGCAACAAGAGACCCAGTACTTC. This rearrangement joins TRBV4-2 to TRBJ2-5; no clear D gene. Germline CDR1 reads LGHNA; CDR2 reads YNFKEQ. V was clipped by 1 base and J by 2 bases, with 11 bases between them. This CDR3 is built from 15 residues.

The CDR3 spells CASSRQVAYTEAFF. The CDR3 DNA is TGTGCCAGCAGTAGACAGGTGGCGTACACTGAAGCTTTCTTT. The chain recombines TRBV2 with TRBJ1-1; D possibly corresponds to TRBD1 (6 bases). Germline CDR1 and CDR2: SNHLY and FYNNEI. The V end was cut by 5 bases, the J end by 3 bases, with 13 bases between. This CDR3 is 14 amino acids long.

The rearrangement uses TRBV7-9 and TRBJ1-5; 7 bases are a match to TRBD1. V gave up 6 bases and J gave up 5 bases; unmatched junction bases: 4. The CDR3 runs to 13 residues. Germline-derived CDR1 and CDR2 are SEHNR and FQNEAQ (reference sequence). CDR3 DNA sequence: TGTGCCAGCAGTCGGGACAGCCATCAGCCCCAGCATTTT. Protein sequence: CASSRDSHQPQHF.

Here the CDR3 DNA reads TGTGCCAGCAGCTTAGTCGAGGTCGGGGGATATGGCTACACCTTC. Encoded protein: CASSLVEVGGYGYTF. V usage is TRBV7-9 and J usage is TRBJ1-2, with D possibly TRBD1 on 5 matching bases. Trimming left V 1 base short and J 5 bases short, with 14 bases between. The CDR3 consists of 15 residues. Germline V CDR1 and CDR2: SEHNR, FQNEAQ (reference sequence). Variable domain in full (rest from reference TRBV7-9 and TRBJ1-2): DTGVSQNPRHKITKRGQNVTFRCDPISEHNRLYWYRQTLGQGPEFLTYFQNEAQLEKSRLLSDRFSAERPKGSFSTLEIQRTEQGDSAMYLCASSLVEVGGYGYTFGSGTRLTVV.

This chain joins TRBV11-3 and TRBJ2-5; TRBD2 might be the D (5 bases). This CDR3 is 14 amino acids long. The germline gives CDR1 SGHNT, CDR2 YENEEA. The V gene lost 5 bases and the J gene lost 7 bases, with 17 bases spanning the gap. As DNA, the CDR3 is TGTGCCAGCAGCCCCAACCCTAGCTCGGCGACCCAGTACTTC. As protein: CASSPNPSSATQYF.

The chain recombines TRBV29-1 with TRBJ1-3; no firm D call. CDR3 size: 13 residues. Germline V gene sequence: CDR1 SQVTM, CDR2 ANQGSEA. Trimming pared 4 bases from V and 0 bases from J, leaving 7 bases between. The CDR3 region has the DNA TGCAGCGTTGGTGGAGGCTCTGGAAACACCATATATTTT. It is translated as CSVGGGSGNTIYF.

Points on this clone: The sample has other DNA sequences that encode this CDR3 too. The chain is built from TRBV10-3 and TRBJ2-7; 12 nucleotides agree with TRBD1. CDR1 and CDR2 from the germline V gene are ENHRY and SYGVKD. The V and J ends lost 9 bases and 2 bases, in that order; junction bases with no gene match: 5. The CDR3 has 14 residues. The CDR3 nucleotides read TGTGCCATGGGCCGGGACAGGGGGCCCTACGAGCAGTACTTC. Amino acids: CAMGRDRGPYEQYF.

The V and J genes are TRBV5-4 and TRBJ2-3; 8 nucleotides line up with TRBD2. Germline assignment: CDR1 SGHNT and CDR2 YYREEE (reference sequence). V was clipped by 2 bases and J by 3 bases; unmatched bases: 14. The CDR3 has 18 amino acids. CDR3 sequence (DNA): TGTGCCAGCAGCTTTGGACGCTCTGGCGGGGGGATGACAGATACGCAGTATTTT. This encodes CASSFGRSGGGMTDTQYF.

The chain joins TRBV19 to TRBJ2-3; 7 nucleotides line up with TRBD1. The germline gives CDR1 LNHDA, CDR2 SQIVND (reference sequence). This CDR3 is built from 17 residues. Trimming removed 1 base from V and 1 base from J; junction bases left unmatched: 8. CDR3 nucleotide sequence: TGTGCCAGTAGTATAGGTACAGGGGCATACGGCACAGATACGCAGTATTTT. Its translation is CASSIGTGAYGTDTQYF.

The J gene is TRBJ1-2, the V gene TRBV6-5, with D hard to call. Per germline, CDR1 MNHEY and CDR2 SVGAGI. CDR3 length: 14 amino acids. V shed 4 bases and J shed 4 bases, with 13 bases lying between them. Here the CDR3 reads CASSFRVPAYGYTF. The DNA of the CDR3 is TGTGCCAGCAGTTTTAGAGTTCCCGCCTATGGCTACACCTTC.

The chain couples TRBV19 to TRBJ2-5, with 8 bases fitting TRBD2. Germline V lookup: CDR1 LNHDA, CDR2 SQIVND (reference sequence). This CDR3 has 12 residues. CDR3 DNA sequence: TGTGTCCATAGCGGGGCTCAAGAGACCCAGTACTTC. Translation gives CVHSGAQETQYF.

The chain employs TRBV6-1 and TRBJ1-1, with 9 bases fitting TRBD1. The CDR3 covers 15 residues. The trim removed 6 bases at V and 3 bases at J, leaving 8 bases unmatched. The germline CDR1 and CDR2 sequences are MNHNS and SASEGT. The CDR3 here is CASRSGTGSDTEAFF. The CDR3 region has the DNA TGTGCCAGCAGGTCCGGGACAGGGTCGGACACTGAAGCTTTCTTT.